The 29 T cell receptor beta chains reported below all come from one sample, sequenced in a study of blood T cell repertoires in COVID-19. Some clones are missing from TCRdb's copy, which holds only in-frame ones; the method was immunoSEQ multiplex PCR. Of some 60,000 clones in the sample, more than 75% were seen once. The sample taken for sequencing was peripheral blood. These receptor sequences come from a man aged 55 to 70 with acute or convalescent COVID-19.

The genes are TRBV7-8 and TRBJ1-3; 7 bases map to TRBD1. CDR1 is SGHVS, CDR2 FQNEAQ, per germline. The trim removed 5 bases at V and 2 bases at J, leaving 9 bases unmatched. The CDR3 totals 16 residues. Here the CDR3 DNA reads TGTGCCAGCAGCCATCGACCGGGACAGACTGGAAACACCATATATTTT. Protein sequence: CASSHRPGQTGNTIYF.

This rearrangement joins TRBV5-4 to TRBJ1-6; TRBD1 aligns across 9 bases. CDR3 length equals 15 residues. Losses at the gene ends were 0 bases for V and 7 bases for J; bases not matched to a gene: 2. CDR1 and CDR2 (germline): SGHNT, YYREEE (reference sequence). CDR3 bases: TGTGCCAGCAGCTTGGGGGACAGGGAAAATTCACCCCTCCACTTT. This sequence encodes CASSLGDRENSPLHF.

The genes are TRBV19 and TRBJ1-5; no firm D call. The germline gives CDR1 LNHDA, CDR2 SQIVND (reference sequence). This CDR3 is 15 amino acids long. The V gene lost 2 bases and the J gene lost 2 bases, with 10 bases spanning the gap. The CDR3 region has the DNA TGTGCCAGTAGTATATCCATTCGGGGCAATCAGCCCCAGCATTTT. Residues: CASSISIRGNQPQHF.

This rearrangement joins TRBV15 to TRBJ1-2; 9 nucleotides agree with TRBD1. The CDR3 is 14 amino acids. The germline V gene has CDR1 LNHNV and CDR2 YYDKDF (reference sequence). Losses at the gene ends were 3 bases for V and 6 bases for J; bases not matched to a gene: 5. The DNA of the CDR3 is TGTGCCACCAGCAGGGACAGGGGCTTGGATGGCTACACCTTC. This translates into CATSRDRGLDGYTF.

The chain joins TRBV2 to TRBJ1-4; tentatively, D is TRBD1 (5 bases). V lost 8 bases and J 8 bases, leaving 12 bases between the germline ends. Looked up from germline, CDR1 is SNHLY and CDR2 is FYNNEI. The CDR3 extends over 12 amino acids. CDR3 DNA sequence: TGTGCCAGCGGGGGGGATAACGAAAAACTGTTTTTT. Protein product: CASGGDNEKLFF.

CDR3: CASSLGLRNYHTIYF. The CDR3 coding sequence is TGCGCCAGCAGCTTGGGGTTAAGGAACTACCACACCATATATTTT. This sequence joins TRBV5-1 and TRBJ1-3; no clear D gene. The CDR3 totals 15 residues. Trimming removed 0 bases from V and 8 bases from J, with 15 bases in between. CDR1 SGHRS and CDR2 YFSETQ come from the germline V gene.

The chain recombines TRBV29-1 with TRBJ2-3; perhaps TRBD2 as D (5 bases). The CDR3 runs to 15 residues. Deletions cut 6 bases from V and 4 bases from J, with 20 bases between. Germline values: CDR1 SQVTM, CDR2 ANQGSEA. The CDR3: CSVRGLLAGPDTQYF. The CDR3 region has the DNA TGCAGCGTCCGCGGACTCCTAGCCGGCCCAGATACGCAGTATTTT.

The V gene is TRBV7-2, the J gene TRBJ2-7; tentative D call: TRBD1 (7 bases). Germline CDR1 and CDR2: SGHTA and FQGNSA. The CDR3 runs 16 residues. Between the trimmed V and J ends, which lost 5 bases and 0 bases, there was a span of 17 bases. CDR3 residues: CASSRRPGDSSYEQYF. As DNA, the CDR3 is TGTGCCAGCAGCCGCCGCCCGGGGGACAGCTCCTACGAGCAGTACTTC.

The rearrangement links TRBV20-1 to TRBJ1-2; tentative D call: TRBD1 (5 bases). The CDR3 has 11 amino acids. Deletions cut 6 bases from V and 8 bases from J, with 13 bases between. Germline CDR1 DFQATT, CDR2 SNEGSKA (reference sequence). The CDR3 sequence: CSAGGGVGYTF. The CDR3 region has the DNA TGCAGTGCCGGGGGTGGGGTCGGCTACACCTTC.

The gene calls are TRBV10-1 and TRBJ2-1; D possibly corresponds to TRBD2 (7 bases). The V end was cut by 4 bases, the J end by 4 bases, with 14 bases between. This CDR3 is 15 amino acids long. Germline V gives CDR1 WNHNN, CDR2 SYGVQD (reference sequence). This chain's CDR3 is CASSGDGGPYNEQFF. In DNA form, the CDR3 reads TGCGCCAGCAGTGGGGACGGGGGGCCTTACAATGAGCAGTTCTTC.

The rearrangement uses TRBV9 and TRBJ2-7, with 11 bases that match TRBD2. V was clipped by 0 bases and J by 2 bases; unmatched bases: 10. Germline CDR1 reads SGDLS; CDR2 reads YYNGEE. This CDR3 has 18 amino acids. This CDR3 is CASSVGLLAGGITYEQYF. Written as DNA, the CDR3 is TGTGCCAGCAGCGTAGGCCTCCTAGCGGGGGGCATAACCTACGAGCAGTACTTC. The entire variable domain, with the rest obtained from reference TRBV9 and TRBJ2-7, is as follows: DSGVTQTPKHLITATGQRVTLRCSPRSGDLSVYWYQQSLDQGLQFLIQYYNGEERAKGNILERFSAQQFPDLHSELNLSSLELGDSALYFCASSVGLLAGGITYEQYFGPGTRLTVT.

This rearrangement joins TRBV5-6 to TRBJ1-2; D may be TRBD1 (5 bases). The germline gives CDR1 SGHDT, CDR2 YYEEEE. With 5 bases removed from V and 6 bases from J, the gap between germline ends came to 17 bases. The CDR3 spans 14 residues. CDR3 DNA sequence: TGTGCCAGCAGTTCGGTTGGGCAGGGCAATGGCTACACCTTC. This gives the protein CASSSVGQGNGYTF.

V gene TRBV5-8 combines with J gene TRBJ1-5, with D maybe TRBD1 (5 bases). Germline CDR1 reads SGHTS; CDR2 reads YDEGEE. The length of the CDR3 is 17 residues. Between the trimmed V and J ends, which lost 3 bases and 1 base, there was a span of 17 bases. This CDR3 reads CASSSRGGVLSNQPQHF. The DNA for the CDR3 is TGTGCCAGCAGCTCTAGAGGAGGGGTCCTAAGCAATCAGCCCCAGCATTTT.

This chain links TRBV9 with TRBJ2-3; D is perhaps TRBD2 (6 bases). The CDR3 has 16 residues. The germline V and J ends were trimmed by 1 base and 5 bases, with 17 bases remaining between them. Germline V lookup: CDR1 SGDLS, CDR2 YYNGEE. This chain's CDR3 is CASSVQTSRVGDTQYF. The CDR3 nucleotides read TGTGCCAGCAGCGTACAGACTAGTAGGGTCGGAGATACGCAGTATTTT.

The J gene is TRBJ2-7, the V gene TRBV7-3, with 9 bases that match TRBD1. This CDR3 is built from 14 residues. CDR1 SGHTA and CDR2 FQGTGA come from the germline V gene. Germline trimming cut 4 bases from V and 5 bases from J; bases unmatched to any gene: 6. The CDR3 sequence is CASSSGTGFDEQYF. The CDR3 DNA is TGTGCCAGCAGCTCCGGGACAGGGTTCGACGAGCAGTACTTC.

The chain combines TRBV4-1 with TRBJ1-3, with D possibly TRBD1 on 5 matching bases. V lost 4 bases, J lost 8 bases, and 21 bases lay in between. Germline-derived CDR1 and CDR2 are MGHRA and YSYEKL. The CDR3 has 16 residues. CDR3 DNA: TGCGCCAGCAGCCCCGAGCGCGACAGCGGGGGAGACACCATATATTTT. Translating gives CASSPERDSGGDTIYF.

This clone is a singleton in its sample. V is TRBV10-3 and J is TRBJ1-1, with 12 bases lining up with TRBD1. The CDR3 totals 17 residues. J lost 4 bases, V lost 11 bases, and 17 bases had no gene match. The germline gives CDR1 ENHRY, CDR2 SYGVKD. The CDR3 DNA reads TGTGCCTCCCAAGCGCCCCAGGGACAGGGGGCCGGCACTGAAGCTTTCTTT. Its protein is CASQAPQGQGAGTEAFF.

The gene calls are TRBV10-3 and TRBJ2-1; D gene uncertain. Trimming took off 2 bases at V and 2 bases at J, with 4 bases between the two ends. CDR3 length: 13 residues. Germline V lookup: CDR1 ENHRY, CDR2 SYGVKD. CDR3 bases: TGTGCCATCAGTGAGGACACCTACAATGAGCAGTTCTTC. The encoded protein is CAISEDTYNEQFF.

The rearrangement joins TRBV2 to TRBJ1-2; D is ambiguous. V dropped 0 bases and J dropped 7 bases, with 18 bases sitting between them. Germline values: CDR1 SNHLY, CDR2 FYNNEI. The CDR3 is 16 amino acids. The CDR3 is CASSEAVQTRAGGYTF. Here the CDR3 DNA reads TGTGCCAGCAGTGAAGCAGTTCAGACTAGAGCTGGTGGCTACACCTTC.

The chain employs TRBV6-6 and TRBJ2-1; tentative D call: TRBD2 (6 bases). CDR1 is MNHNY and CDR2 is SVGAGI in the germline V gene (reference sequence). The ends were cut back, 2 bases at V and 10 bases at J, with 21 bases in the middle. The CDR3 length is 16 residues. The CDR3 sequence is CASSYHRDSGSGEQFF. For the CDR3, the DNA is TGTGCCAGCAGTTACCACCGGGACTCGGGCTCGGGGGAGCAGTTCTTC.

This chain joins TRBV3-1 (or the pseudogene TRBV3-2) and TRBJ2-5; D may be TRBD1 (5 bases). V was shortened by 4 bases and J by 4 bases, with 16 bases between the two germline ends. Germline V lookup: CDR1 LGHDT, CDR2 YNNKEL (reference sequence). The CDR3 has 15 amino acids. CDR3 in amino acids: CASSRRVLRGETQYF. DNA for the CDR3: TGTGCCAGCAGCCGCCGGGTCCTAAGGGGAGAGACCCAGTACTTC.

This chain links TRBV3-1 (or the pseudogene TRBV3-2) with TRBJ1-1; D gene unclear. CDR3 size: 16 residues. V shed 2 bases and J shed 2 bases, with 15 bases lying between them. The germline CDR1 and CDR2 sequences are LGHDT and YNNKEL (reference sequence). CDR3 sequence reads: CASSQRLGRRNTEAFF. DNA of the CDR3: TGTGCCAGCAGCCAAAGACTCGGGAGGAGAAACACTGAAGCTTTCTTT.

The genes are TRBV19 and TRBJ1-3; no definite D call. The CDR3 length is 14 residues. V lost 0 bases, J lost 1 base, and 4 bases lay in between. Germline V lookup: CDR1 LNHDA, CDR2 SQIVND (reference sequence). The CDR3 is CASSIDFSGNTIYF. The CDR3 DNA reads as TGTGCCAGTAGTATAGACTTTTCTGGAAACACCATATATTTT.

V and J are TRBV18 and TRBJ1-2; no reliable D call. The CDR3 length is 13 residues. V shed 3 bases and J shed 2 bases, with 7 bases lying between them. Germline V gene sequence: CDR1 KGHSH, CDR2 LQKENI. The DNA of the CDR3 is TGTGCCAGCTCACCGCCCGGGAACTATGGCTACACCTTC. Encoded protein: CASSPPGNYGYTF.

V and J are TRBV19 and TRBJ2-3; weak D call: TRBD2 (5 bases). The CDR3 covers 14 residues. V was clipped by 2 bases and J by 5 bases, with 11 bases between them. Germline CDR1 and CDR2: LNHDA and SQIVND (reference sequence). CDR3 region: CASSILAVGDTQYF. The DNA of the CDR3 is TGTGCCAGTAGTATACTAGCCGTGGGAGATACGCAGTATTTT. The full variable domain, its missing parts supplied by reference TRBV19 and TRBJ2-3, is DGGITQSPKYLFRKEGQNVTLSCEQNLNHDAMYWYRQDPGQGLRLIYYSQIVNDFQKGDIAEGYSVSREKKESFPLTVTSAQKNPTAFYLCASSILAVGDTQYFGPGTRLTVL.

The J gene is TRBJ2-4, the V gene TRBV25-1; 9 bases are a match to TRBD1. From germline, CDR1 is MGHDK and CDR2 SYGVNS. The CDR3 consists of 16 residues. V was pared by 1 base and J by 10 bases, with 11 bases of the junction left unmatched. The CDR3 DNA follows: TGTGCCAGCAGTGAATGGGGGACGGGACAGGGAGAAATTCAGTACTTC. Translated, it gives CASSEWGTGQGEIQYF.

The chain employs TRBV7-9 and TRBJ2-1; 7 bases are shared with TRBD2. The V segment lost 3 bases and the J segment 2 bases; nucleotides outside the gene matches: 4. This CDR3 contains 15 residues. In germline, CDR1 is SEHNR, CDR2 FQNEAQ (reference sequence). The CDR3 DNA sequence: TGTGCCAGCAGCTTGGGGAGGGGAGCCTACAATGAGCAGTTCTTC. This encodes CASSLGRGAYNEQFF.

V gene TRBV15 combines with J gene TRBJ2-1; possible D gene TRBD1, 6 bases. The CDR3 runs 17 residues. Germline V gene data show CDR1 as LNHNV and CDR2 as YYDKDF (reference sequence). V was pared by 0 bases and J by 5 bases, with 17 bases between. CDR3 coding DNA: TGTGCCACCAGCAGAGATCTGAGTGGGGGCCAACACAATGAGCAGTTCTTC. Translation: CATSRDLSGGQHNEQFF.

V and J are TRBV5-6 and TRBJ1-1, with 8 bases lining up with TRBD1. The CDR3 spans 14 residues. After removal of 4 bases from V and 8 bases from J, the junction contained 10 bases not matched to a gene. Germline V CDR1 and CDR2: SGHDT, YYEEEE. The CDR3 coding sequence is TGTGCCAGCAGCGCGGACAGGGCTAGGAGCGAAGCTTTCTTT. Translated: CASSADRARSEAFF.